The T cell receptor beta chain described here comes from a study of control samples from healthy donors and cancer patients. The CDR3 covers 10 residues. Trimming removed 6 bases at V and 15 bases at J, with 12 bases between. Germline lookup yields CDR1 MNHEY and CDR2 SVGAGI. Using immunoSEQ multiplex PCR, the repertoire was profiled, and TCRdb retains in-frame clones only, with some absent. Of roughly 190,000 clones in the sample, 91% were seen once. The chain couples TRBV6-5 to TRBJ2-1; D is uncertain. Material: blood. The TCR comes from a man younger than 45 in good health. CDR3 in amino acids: CASRREMLFF. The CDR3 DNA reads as TGTGCCAGCAGAAGGGAAATGCTGTTCTTC.